The 21 T cell receptor beta chains below were found in one sample sequenced in a study of neoadjuvant anti-PD-1 for oral cavity cancer. TCRdb keeps only in-frame clones here, not all; method: immunoSEQ multiplex PCR. The sample shows fewer than 8,000 clones, 62% of them seen only once. Time point: after neoadjuvant nivolumab, at surgical resection. The sample here was PBMCs, taken after nivolumab (anti-PD-1) treatment. All receptors derive from a person between 35 and 79 years old with oral cavity squamous cell carcinoma.

The gene calls are TRBV6-4 and TRBJ2-1; 7 bases align to TRBD2. Unmatched junction bases numbered 5, after V lost 2 bases and J lost 4 bases. The germline CDR1 and CDR2 sequences are MRHNA and SNTAGT. This CDR3 spans 15 amino acids. In nucleotides, the CDR3 is TGTGCCAGCAGTGACGATGGGGGGGGATACAATGAGCAGTTCTTC. Translation: CASSDDGGGYNEQFF.

The rearrangement joins TRBV5-1 to TRBJ1-4; a possible D gene is TRBD1 (5 bases). This CDR3 is built from 15 residues. In germline, CDR1 is SGHRS, CDR2 YFSETQ. V was pared by 4 bases and J by 0 bases, with 10 bases between. The CDR3 loop is CASSRDSATNEKLFF. The CDR3 nucleotides read TGCGCCAGCAGCCGAGACAGTGCAACTAATGAAAAACTGTTTTTT.

The rearrangement uses TRBV28 and TRBJ1-5, with D uncertain. V gave up 3 bases and J gave up 4 bases, with 7 bases separating them. The CDR3 extends over 13 amino acids. Per the germline V gene, CDR1 is MDHEN and CDR2 is SYDVKM. The CDR3 region is CASSFKMNQPQHF. The CDR3, as DNA: TGTGCCAGCAGTTTCAAGATGAATCAGCCCCAGCATTTT.

V gene TRBV11-3 combines with J gene TRBJ1-4; D is ambiguous. The CDR3 has 17 amino acids. Trimming pared 1 base from V and 0 bases from J, leaving 12 bases between. Germline V lookup: CDR1 SGHNT, CDR2 YENEEA. CDR3 sequence reads: CASSLGAVTSTNEKLFF. CDR3 nucleotide sequence: TGTGCCAGCAGCTTAGGGGCAGTAACCTCAACTAATGAAAAACTGTTTTTT.

V and J are TRBV5-1 and TRBJ2-2, with 8 bases lining up with TRBD2. V shed 3 bases and J 5 bases; nucleotides not matched to a gene: 9. Germline-derived CDR1 and CDR2 are SGHRS and YFSETQ. This CDR3 is built from 16 residues. The CDR3, as DNA: TGCGCCAGCAGCTCGACCGGGACTAGTAATACCGGGGAGCTGTTTTTT. Its protein is CASSSTGTSNTGELFF.

This clone showed up just once. The chain employs TRBV7-2 and TRBJ1-1; perhaps TRBD1 as D (5 bases). CDR3 length: 14 amino acids. Germline CDR1 is SGHTA and CDR2 is FQGNSA. V lost 1 base to trimming and J lost 1 base, with 7 bases between them. CDR3 coding DNA: TGTGCCAGCAGCTTAGACAGGAGGAACACTGAAGCTTTCTTT. This encodes CASSLDRRNTEAFF.

This clone was observed once. The V call is TRBV28, the J call TRBJ1-2, with D uncertain. Trimming removed 6 bases from V and 1 base from J, with 9 bases in between. Germline V CDR1 and CDR2: MDHEN, SYDVKM. The CDR3 has 13 amino acids. CDR3 sequence (DNA): TGTGCCAGCAGACCCACGGGTAACTATGGCTACACCTTC. Protein product: CASRPTGNYGYTF.

Only a few counts were recorded for this clone. The chain joins TRBV7-6 to TRBJ2-2, with D possibly TRBD2 on 6 matching bases. There are 12 residues in the CDR3. V gave up 4 bases and J gave up 7 bases, with 7 bases separating them. The V gene's germline CDR1 is SGHVS and CDR2 FNYEAQ. CDR3 loop: CASSYGGGELFF. CDR3 DNA sequence: TGTGCCAGCAGCTACGGGGGCGGGGAGCTGTTTTTT.

This clone has just one count. The chain is built from TRBV4-3 and TRBJ1-1; D unresolved. This CDR3 is 12 amino acids long. Germline V gene lookup returns CDR1 LGHNA and CDR2 YSLEER. The V gene lost 1 base and the J gene lost 6 bases, with 6 bases spanning the gap. The DNA of the CDR3 is TGCGCCAGCAGCCAAGGGCGCTCTGAAGCTTTCTTT. Amino acid sequence: CASSQGRSEAFF.

This chain joins TRBV29-1 and TRBJ1-3; tentatively, D is TRBD1 (5 bases). CDR1 is SQVTM and CDR2 is ANQGSEA in the germline V gene. This CDR3 is 15 amino acids long. The V and J ends lost 4 bases and 0 bases respectively, with 13 bases between them. CDR3 region: CSVGRDPGSGNTIYF. The CDR3 nucleotides are TGCAGCGTTGGGAGGGACCCTGGCTCTGGAAACACCATATATTTT.

The chain combines TRBV2 with TRBJ2-1, with TRBD2 matching over 15 bases. CDR1 is SNHLY, CDR2 FYNNEI, per germline. The CDR3 runs 18 residues. V lost 6 bases to trimming and J lost 2 bases; unmatched junction nucleotides: 8. CDR3 in amino acids: CASSLPGLAGGTYNEQFF. For the CDR3, the DNA is TGTGCCAGCAGCTTGCCGGGACTAGCGGGGGGCACCTACAATGAGCAGTTCTTC.

V usage is TRBV9 and J usage is TRBJ1-6; D uncertain. Germline CDR1 and CDR2: SGDLS and YYNGEE. Trimming removed 2 bases from V and 4 bases from J, with 10 bases in between. The CDR3 runs 15 residues. CDR3: CASSVLADYNSPLHF. The CDR3 DNA reads TGTGCCAGCAGCGTGTTGGCAGATTATAATTCACCCCTCCACTTT.

The chain carries TRBV5-4 and TRBJ1-2, with D maybe TRBD1 (6 bases). Germline V gene lookup returns CDR1 SGHNT and CDR2 YYREEE (reference sequence). CDR3 length equals 14 residues. Between the trimmed V and J ends, which lost 2 bases and 8 bases, there was a span of 16 bases. The CDR3 sequence is CASSLRGLGGGYTF. The CDR3 region has the DNA TGTGCCAGCAGCTTAAGGGGCTTGGGGGGCGGCTACACCTTC.

The chain joins TRBV4-3 to TRBJ1-2, with TRBD1 matching over 7 bases. V shed 0 bases, J shed 7 bases, and the junction held 5 bases outside the gene matches. Germline CDR1 is LGHNA and CDR2 is YSLEER. This CDR3 comprises 14 residues. The CDR3 region has the DNA TGCGCCAGCAGCCAAGAGAGGGGGCTGGGTGGCTACACCTTC. Translation: CASSQERGLGGYTF.

The rearrangement links TRBV7-2 to TRBJ2-1; 9 positions match TRBD1. The CDR3 is 17 amino acids. Germline loops: CDR1 SGHTA, CDR2 FQGNSA. The V gene end was trimmed by 2 bases and the J gene end by 3 bases; junction bases not matched to a gene: 8. This chain's CDR3 is CASSLRRTGVGYNEQFF. CDR3 nucleotides: TGTGCCAGCAGCTTACGTAGGACAGGGGTGGGCTACAATGAGCAGTTCTTC.

This clone was seen more than once but under ten times. The chain joins TRBV6-4 to TRBJ2-6, with D unclear. There are 16 residues in the CDR3. The germline CDR1 and CDR2 sequences are MRHNA and SNTAGT. Trimming removed 2 bases from V and 2 bases from J, with 10 bases in between. The CDR3 DNA reads as TGTGCCAGCAGTGACGACATTGCTACTGGGGCCAACGTCCTGACTTTC. Translated, it gives CASSDDIATGANVLTF.

This chain links TRBV5-1 with TRBJ1-2, with D uncertain. Germline V gene lookup returns CDR1 SGHRS and CDR2 YFSETQ. This CDR3 region has 14 residues. Trimming cost V 1 base and J 2 bases, with 9 bases left between them. The CDR3 reads CASSLLGINYGYTF. CDR3 coding DNA: TGCGCCAGCAGCTTGCTAGGGATCAACTATGGCTACACCTTC.

The rearrangement links TRBV7-9 to TRBJ2-5; D may be TRBD2 (5 bases). Per germline, CDR1 SEHNR and CDR2 FQNEAQ (reference sequence). The CDR3 spans 17 residues. Trimming removed 4 bases from V and 5 bases from J, with 23 bases in between. Here the CDR3 reads CASSSDLGTGIGETQYF. As DNA, the CDR3 is TGTGCCAGCAGCTCCGACCTCGGTACGGGGATTGGGGAGACCCAGTACTTC.

The V and J genes are TRBV9 and TRBJ1-3, with a possible D match to TRBD1 (5 bases). Trimming removed 4 bases from V and 7 bases from J, with 12 bases in between. Germline V lookup: CDR1 SGDLS, CDR2 YYNGEE. The CDR3 sequence is 13 residues long. CDR3 DNA sequence: TGTGCCAGCAGCTCACAAGCAGGGAACACCATATATTTT. It is translated as CASSSQAGNTIYF. Full variable domain (rest looked up from reference TRBV9 and TRBJ1-3): DSGVTQTPKHLITATGQRVTLRCSPRSGDLSVYWYQQSLDQGLQFLIQYYNGEERAKGNILERFSAQQFPDLHSELNLSSLELGDSALYFCASSSQAGNTIYFGEGSWLTVV.

This sequence joins TRBV6-6 and TRBJ2-3, with no clear D. CDR1 is MNHNY and CDR2 is SVGAGI in the germline V gene (reference sequence). V dropped 2 bases and J dropped 4 bases, with 4 bases sitting between them. The CDR3 has 12 amino acids. CDR3 DNA sequence: TGTGCCAGCAGTTACAGGCCAGATACGCAGTATTTT. Encoded protein: CASSYRPDTQYF.

By frequency in the sample, this clone is large. Here the CDR3 DNA reads TGCAGCGCCAAGACAGGAGGGAGCACTGAAGCTTTCTTT. The encoded protein is CSAKTGGSTEAFF. This rearrangement joins TRBV29-1 to TRBJ1-1; D possibly corresponds to TRBD1 (6 bases). V lost 7 bases and J 4 bases, leaving 16 bases between the germline ends. This CDR3 has 13 residues. Looked up from germline, CDR1 is SQVTM and CDR2 is ANQGSEA.